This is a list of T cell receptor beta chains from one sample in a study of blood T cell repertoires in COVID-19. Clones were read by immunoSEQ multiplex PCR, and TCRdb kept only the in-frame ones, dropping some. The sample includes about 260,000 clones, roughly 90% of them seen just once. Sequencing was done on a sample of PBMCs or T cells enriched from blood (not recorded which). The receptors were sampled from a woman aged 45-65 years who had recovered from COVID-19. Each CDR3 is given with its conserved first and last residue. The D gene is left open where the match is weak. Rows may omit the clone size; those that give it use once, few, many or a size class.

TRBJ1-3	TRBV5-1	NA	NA	CASSPGTLSGNTIYF	TGCGCCAGCAGCCCCGGGACACTCTCTGGAAACACCATATATTTT
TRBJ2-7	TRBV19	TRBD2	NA	CASMGQRGTYEQYF	TGTGCCAGTATGGGGCAGCGGGGGACCTACGAGCAGTACTTC
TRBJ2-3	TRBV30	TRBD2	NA	CAWGTSGNSDTQYF	TGTGCCTGGGGAACTAGCGGGAATAGTGATACGCAGTATTTT
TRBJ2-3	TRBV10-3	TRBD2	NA	CAISDLQGGSGSADTQYF	TGTGCCATCAGTGATCTACAAGGAGGTAGCGGGAGCGCAGATACGCAGTATTTT
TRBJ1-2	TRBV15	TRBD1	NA	CATSRDKGAVGGYTF	TGTGCCACCAGCAGAGATAAGGGGGCCGTGGGAGGCTACACCTTC
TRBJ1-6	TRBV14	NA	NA	CASSPRQNNSPLHF	TGTGCCAGCAGCCCGCGACAAAATAATTCACCCCTCCACTTT
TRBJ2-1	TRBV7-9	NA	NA	CASSLVASYNEQFF	TGTGCCAGCAGCTTAGTGGCTAGCTACAATGAGCAGTTCTTC
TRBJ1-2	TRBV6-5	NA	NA	CAGLNDIWRGYGYTF	TGTGCCGGACTCAATGACATCTGGCGAGGCTATGGCTACACCTTC
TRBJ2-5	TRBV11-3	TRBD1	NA	CASSLGQGAGETQYF	TGTGCCAGCAGCCTTGGACAGGGGGCAGGCGAGACCCAGTACTTC
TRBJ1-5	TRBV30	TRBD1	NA	CAWSRDRAGGPQHF	TGTGCCTGGAGTCGAGACAGGGCCGGGGGCCCCCAGCATTTT
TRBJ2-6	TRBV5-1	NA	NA	CASSPGQAGANVLTF	TGCGCCAGCAGCCCAGGACAAGCCGGGGCCAACGTCCTGACTTTC
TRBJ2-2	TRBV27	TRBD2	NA	CASAGWGLARAGELFF	TGTGCCAGCGCCGGGTGGGGACTAGCTCGCGCCGGGGAGCTGTTTTTT
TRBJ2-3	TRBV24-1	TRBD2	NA	CATSGGLAGTDTQYF	TGTGCCACCAGTGGTGGGCTAGCGGGGACAGATACGCAGTATTTT
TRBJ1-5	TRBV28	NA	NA	CASSLDTPRGQPQHF	TGTGCCAGCAGTTTAGACACCCCAAGGGGACAGCCCCAGCATTTT
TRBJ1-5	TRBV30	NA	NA	CAWSVQHAVSAQHF	TGTGCCTGGAGTGTACAGCACGCCGTCTCGGCCCAGCATTTT
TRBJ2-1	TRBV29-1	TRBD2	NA	CSAWTRSSYNEQFF	TGCAGCGCCTGGACTAGAAGTTCCTACAATGAGCAGTTCTTC
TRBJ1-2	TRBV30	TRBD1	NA	CAWSVQGTGGYTF	TGTGCCTGGAGTGTACAGGGGACGGGCGGCTACACCTTC
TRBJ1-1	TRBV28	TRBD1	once	CASSRRQTGGTEAFF	TGTGCCAGCAGCCGCCGACAGACAGGGGGCACTGAAGCTTTCTTT
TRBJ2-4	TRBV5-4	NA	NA	CASSFQGQAKNIQYF	TGTGCCAGCAGCTTTCAGGGGCAGGCCAAAAACATTCAGTACTTC
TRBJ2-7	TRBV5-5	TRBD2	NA	CASSWTSGIGAYEQYF	TGTGCCAGCAGTTGGACTAGCGGGATCGGGGCCTACGAGCAGTACTTC
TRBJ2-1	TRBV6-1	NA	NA	CASSGADSIATPYNEQFF	TGTGCCAGCAGTGGTGCAGACAGCATCGCCACCCCCTACAATGAGCAGTTCTTC
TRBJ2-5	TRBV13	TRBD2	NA	CASSGTNQETQYF	TGTGCCAGCAGCGGGACTAACCAAGAGACCCAGTACTTC
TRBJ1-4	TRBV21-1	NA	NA	CASTLDINEKLFF	TGTGCCAGCACCCTTGACATTAACGAAAAACTGTTTTTT
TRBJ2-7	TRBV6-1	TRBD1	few	CASSENPGQGTSYEQYF	TGTGCCAGCAGTGAAAACCCGGGACAGGGAACCTCCTACGAGCAGTACTTC
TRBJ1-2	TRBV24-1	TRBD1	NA	CATSDGTGQYGYTF	TGTGCCACCAGTGATGGGACAGGCCAATATGGCTACACCTTC
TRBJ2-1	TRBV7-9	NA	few	CASSLLGLSNYNEQFF	TGTGCCAGCAGCTTATTGGGGCTGAGCAACTACAATGAGCAGTTCTTC
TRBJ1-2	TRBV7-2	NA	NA	CASSLDRHYGYTF	TGTGCCAGCAGCTTAGACAGGCACTATGGCTACACCTTC
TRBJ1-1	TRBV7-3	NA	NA	CASSPGLNTEAFF	TGTGCCAGCAGCCCGGGACTTAACACTGAAGCTTTCTTT
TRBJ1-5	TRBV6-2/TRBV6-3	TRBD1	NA	CASSYFDRAGNQPQHF	TGTGCCAGCAGTTACTTCGACAGGGCGGGGAATCAGCCCCAGCATTTT
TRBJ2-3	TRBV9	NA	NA	CASSVGSISTDTQYF	TGTGCCAGCAGCGTAGGGAGCATCAGCACAGATACGCAGTATTTT
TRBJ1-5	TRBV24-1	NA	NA	CATSERRTVPSNQPQHF	TGTGCCACCAGTGAGCGAAGGACAGTACCAAGCAATCAGCCCCAGCATTTT
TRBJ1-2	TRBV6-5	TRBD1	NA	CASHTGAPGGYTF	TGTGCCAGCCACACAGGGGCCCCGGGCGGCTACACCTTC
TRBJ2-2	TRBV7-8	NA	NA	CASSSSLGLDNTGELFF	TGTGCCAGCAGCTCATCTCTCGGACTTGATAACACCGGGGAGCTGTTTTTT
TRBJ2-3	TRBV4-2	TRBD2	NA	CASSQSGGPGDTQYF	TGTGCCAGCAGCCAATCGGGAGGGCCAGGAGATACGCAGTATTTT
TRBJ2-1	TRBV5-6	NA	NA	CASPEPNNEQFF	TGTGCCAGCCCCGAGCCAAACAATGAGCAGTTCTTC
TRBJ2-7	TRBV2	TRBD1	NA	CASSSYGTVPEQYF	TGTGCCAGCAGCTCCTACGGGACAGTACCCGAGCAGTACTTC
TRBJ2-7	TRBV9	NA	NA	CASSVGGGRLNYEQYF	TGTGCCAGCAGCGTAGGAGGGGGAAGGCTAAACTACGAGCAGTACTTC
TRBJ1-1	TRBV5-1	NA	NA	CASSLAESGVNTEAFF	TGCGCCAGCAGCTTGGCAGAGTCAGGGGTGAACACTGAAGCTTTCTTT
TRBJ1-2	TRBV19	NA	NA	CASSINSYGYTF	TGTGCCAGTAGTATAAACAGCTATGGCTACACCTTC
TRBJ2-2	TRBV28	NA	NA	CASSLGLINTGELFF	TGTGCCAGCAGTTTAGGACTAATAAACACCGGGGAGCTGTTTTTT
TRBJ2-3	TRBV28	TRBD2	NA	CASSTTSGRTTQYF	TGTGCCAGCAGTACAACCAGCGGGAGAACTACGCAGTATTTT
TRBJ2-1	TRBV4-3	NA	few	CASSQVQGWNEQFF	TGCGCCAGCAGCCAAGTACAGGGTTGGAATGAGCAGTTCTTC